Listed here is a single TCR beta chain. The CDR3 sequence is 14 residues long. V was shortened by 6 bases and J by 2 bases, with 10 bases between the two germline ends. The germline V gene has CDR1 SGHTA and CDR2 FQGNSA. Data came from immunoSEQ multiplex PCR; TCRdb stores just in-frame clones and leaves some out. In the table there are 60,000 to 70,000 clones, 75% to 95% of which are singletons. This entry is derived from a study of blood T cell repertoires in COVID-19. Sequencing was performed on peripheral blood. This chain links TRBV7-2 with TRBJ1-4; D possibly corresponds to TRBD1 (5 bases). The TCR originated in a human donor with active COVID-19. The donor label of this sample is uncertain. CDR3 residues: CASSRGSTNEKLFF. The CDR3 DNA is TGTGCCAGCAGTCGGGGGTCGACTAATGAAAAACTGTTTTTT. Combining the CDR3 with reference TRBV7-2 and TRBJ1-4 gives the whole variable domain GAGVSQSPSNKVTEKGKDVELRCDPISGHTALYWYRQSLGQGLEFLIYFQGNSAPDKSGLPSDRFSAERTGGSVSTLTIQRTQQEDSAVYLCASSRGSTNEKLFFGSGTQLSVL.